One and the same sample provided the 15 T cell receptor beta chains below, sequenced in a study of response to subunit inactivated influenza vaccine. A single record per CDR3 protein comes from TCRdb applying MiXCR to the RT-PCR reads. Here the sample spans about 830,000 distinct CDR3 sequences, about 18% being singletons. The sequencing used PBMCs from blood, collected more than 4 days after vaccination. Receptor source: a middle-aged man who received an inactivated influenza vaccine.

There are a few counts of this clonotype. The chain uses TRBV6-1 and TRBJ2-3; 11 bases agree with TRBD2. CDR1 MNHNS and CDR2 SASEGT come from the germline V gene. J was trimmed by 4 bases and V by 6 bases; bases with no gene match: 9. The CDR3 runs 16 residues. The CDR3 loop reads CASRINLAGGADTQYF. DNA for the CDR3: TGTGCCAGCAGAATAAACTTAGCGGGGGGGGCAGATACGCAGTATTTT.

This chain links TRBV5-1 with TRBJ2-1; D gene ambiguous. Trimming pared 3 bases from V and 4 bases from J, leaving 8 bases between. Germline V gene sequence: CDR1 SGHRS, CDR2 YFSETQ. The CDR3 covers 13 residues. The CDR3 protein is CASSWPTYNEQFF. CDR3 nucleotide sequence: TGCGCCAGCAGCTGGCCGACTTACAATGAGCAGTTCTTC.

This clonotype appeared a few times. V gene TRBV6-1 combines with J gene TRBJ1-5; 8 bases are shared with TRBD1. CDR3 length equals 17 residues. The germline V gene has CDR1 MNHNS and CDR2 SASEGT. J lost 1 base, V lost 1 base, and 6 bases had no gene match. CDR3 sequence (DNA): TGTGCCAGCAGTGAAGGGTCAGGGGGCGGCAGCAATCAGCCCCAGCATTTT. It codes for CASSEGSGGGSNQPQHF.

This clonotype was seen a few times. The chain has TRBV7-3 and TRBJ2-5; D not certain. The CDR3 spans 13 residues. CDR1 and CDR2 from the germline V gene are SGHTA and FQGTGA. V was shortened by 2 bases and J by 3 bases, with 7 bases between the two germline ends. The CDR3 DNA follows: TGTGCCAGCAGCTTAGCCGTAAAAGAGACCCAGTACTTC. It is translated as CASSLAVKETQYF.

The V and J genes are TRBV7-2 and TRBJ2-5; TRBD1 is a possible D gene (6 bases). Germline assignment: CDR1 SGHTA and CDR2 FQGNSA. The CDR3 has 14 residues. V was pared by 1 base and J by 4 bases, with 10 bases between. CDR3 bases: TGTGCCAGCAGCTTAGTCTGGGGGCGAGAGACCCAGTACTTC. Its protein is CASSLVWGRETQYF.

This clonotype was observed a handful of times. The V call is TRBV28, the J call TRBJ2-5; tentative D call: TRBD2 (6 bases). V lost 1 base to trimming and J lost 4 bases, with 13 bases between them. Germline CDR1 MDHEN, CDR2 SYDVKM. This CDR3 spans 15 amino acids. The CDR3 nucleotides read TGTGCCAGCAGTTTATCGGGGGTCTTATCAGAGACCCAGTACTTC. Residues: CASSLSGVLSETQYF.

A few counts support this clonotype. The chain couples TRBV24-1 to TRBJ1-5, with TRBD1 identical over 7 bases. The J segment lost 1 base and the V segment lost 2 bases, leaving 10 bases of the junction unmatched. Germline assignment: CDR1 KGHDR and CDR2 SFDVKD. The CDR3 has 18 residues. This chain's CDR3 is CATSDYRLRDRSNQPQHF. The CDR3 nucleotides are TGTGCCACCAGTGATTACAGACTCCGGGACAGAAGCAATCAGCCCCAGCATTTT.

This clonotype was seen many times. This CDR3 is CASSFTGGGNEQFF. DNA of the CDR3: TGTGCCAGCAGTTTCACGGGCGGGGGCAATGAGCAGTTCTTC. The chain couples TRBV12-3 or TRBV12-4 to TRBJ2-1; 7 nucleotides line up with TRBD2. The V segment lost 3 bases and the J segment 6 bases; nucleotides outside the gene matches: 5. The CDR3 has 14 amino acids.

The rearrangement links TRBV20-1 to TRBJ2-7; 8 nucleotides match TRBD2. The germline V gene has CDR1 DFQATT and CDR2 SNEGSKA (reference sequence). CDR3 size: 15 residues. V shed 3 bases and J 7 bases; nucleotides not matched to a gene: 14. This chain's CDR3 is CSASPAGAGSLEQYF. The CDR3 coding sequence is TGCAGTGCTAGCCCAGCGGGAGCTGGAAGTTTAGAGCAGTACTTC.

The V call is TRBV6-1, the J call TRBJ2-5; D is possibly TRBD2 (5 bases). CDR3 length: 14 residues. V lost 7 bases, J lost 2 bases, and 14 bases lay in between. Germline V lookup: CDR1 MNHNS, CDR2 SASEGT. In DNA, the CDR3 is TGTGCCAGCACTAAGGGCGGCGGGCAAGAGACCCAGTACTTC. It yields the protein CASTKGGGQETQYF.

The chain links TRBV5-1 to TRBJ1-1; D possibly corresponds to TRBD1 (6 bases). The CDR3 is 13 amino acids. The germline V gene encodes CDR1 SGHRS and CDR2 YFSETQ. V dropped 8 bases and J dropped 1 base, with 12 bases sitting between them. For the CDR3, the DNA is TGCGCCAGTCACACAGGGTCGAACACTGAAGCTTTCTTT. Translated: CASHTGSNTEAFF.

The V gene is TRBV7-1, the J gene TRBJ2-6; 7 nucleotides agree with TRBD2. TRBV7-1 is placed among ORFs of uncertain function. The length of the CDR3 is 23 residues. With 3 bases clipped from V and 0 bases from J, the junction kept 23 bases outside the gene matches. CDR3 nucleotides: TGTGCCAGCAGCTCTCCTCCGGGACGTCGGGGCGGGGGTAGAACCTCTGGGGCCAACGTCCTGACTTTC. This sequence encodes CASSSPPGRRGGGRTSGANVLTF.

This clonotype occurred a few times. The rearrangement uses TRBV2 and TRBJ1-6; D ambiguous. The V gene's germline CDR1 is SNHLY and CDR2 FYNNEI. V was clipped by 4 bases and J by 5 bases, with 9 bases between them. The CDR3 extends over 14 amino acids. The DNA of the CDR3 is TGTGCCAGCAGTGTCGAACAGAATAATTCACCCCTCCACTTT. Encoded protein: CASSVEQNNSPLHF. Combining the CDR3 with reference TRBV2 and TRBJ1-6 gives the whole variable domain EPEVTQTPSHQVTQMGQEVILRCVPISNHLYFYWYRQILGQKVEFLVSFYNNEISEKSEIFDDQFSVERPDGSNFTLKIRSTKLEDSAMYFCASSVEQNNSPLHFGNGTRLTVT.

This clonotype appeared many times. CDR3 residues: CASSQGSRGGSGTQYF. The CDR3 bases are TGTGCCAGCAGCCAAGGGTCCAGGGGTGGATCGGGGACCCAGTACTTC. V gene TRBV4-2 combines with J gene TRBJ2-5, with a weak D call TRBD1 (6 bases). This CDR3 contains 16 residues. Trimming took 1 base from V and 7 from J, leaving 19 bases between them. Germline V gives CDR1 LGHNA, CDR2 YNFKEQ.

This clonotype was counted only a few times. One end of the junction fails to match germline, which may point to a read error. The chain combines TRBV2 with TRBJ2-1; D unresolved. Per the germline V gene, CDR1 is SNHLY and CDR2 is FYNNEI. This CDR3 is built from 9 residues. The CDR3 DNA is TGTGCCAGCAGTGCTCTAAAGATCTTC. Amino acids: CASSALKIF. Together with reference TRBV2 and TRBJ2-1, the CDR3 gives the full variable domain: EPEVTQTPSHQVTQMGQEVILRCVPISNHLYFYWYRQILGQKVEFLVSFYNNEISEKSEIFDDQFSVERPDGSNFTLKIRSTKLEDSAMYFCASSALKIFGPGTRLTVL.